The 19 T cell receptor beta chains listed next were all sequenced from one sample in a study of shared clonotypes between healthy human individuals. Method: immunoSEQ multiplex PCR; TCRdb's copy keeps in-frame clones and lacks some. The table has about 770,000 clones, 72% seen once. The sample was memory CD4+ T cells sorted from blood. The subset was: CD45RA-negative fraction. These receptors were taken from a woman in her 30s in good health.

The genes are TRBV13 and TRBJ2-5; unclear D gene. The germline V gene has CDR1 PRHDT and CDR2 FYEKMQ (reference sequence). Trimming removed 2 bases at V and 5 bases at J, with 9 bases between. The CDR3 length is 13 residues. The CDR3 is CASSLTEQETQYF. The CDR3 coding sequence is TGTGCCAGCAGCTTAACAGAGCAGGAGACCCAGTACTTC. Full variable domain (outside the CDR3, taken from reference TRBV13 and TRBJ2-5): AAGVIQSPRHLIKEKRETATLKCYPIPRHDTVYWYQQGPGQDPQFLISFYEKMQSDKGSIPDRFSAQQFSDYHSELNMSSLELGDSALYFCASSLTEQETQYFGPGTRLLVL.

This chain joins TRBV2 and TRBJ2-2; tentatively, D is TRBD2 (6 bases). V was shortened by 6 bases and J by 2 bases, with 13 bases between the two germline ends. Per the germline V gene, CDR1 is SNHLY and CDR2 is FYNNEI. The CDR3 has 15 residues. In DNA form, the CDR3 reads TGTGCCAGCAGGGGGGGATCCCTCAACACCGGGGAGCTGTTTTTT. This translates into CASRGGSLNTGELFF.

This chain links TRBV2 with TRBJ2-1, with 7 bases identical to TRBD2. This CDR3 contains 15 residues. Germline values: CDR1 SNHLY, CDR2 FYNNEI. The V segment lost 6 bases and the J segment 2 bases; nucleotides outside the gene matches: 7. CDR3 in amino acids: CASRPSGLTYNEQFF. The CDR3 DNA is TGTGCCAGCAGACCTAGCGGTTTAACCTACAATGAGCAGTTCTTC.

This chain links TRBV11-2 with TRBJ2-1; 7 bases fit TRBD2. The V and J ends lost 1 base and 4 bases, in that order; junction bases with no gene match: 4. Looked up from germline, CDR1 is SGHAT and CDR2 is FQNNGV. The CDR3 is 15 amino acids. CDR3 coding DNA: TGTGCCAGCAGCTTAGCGTCTAGCGGTTACAATGAGCAGTTCTTC. Translation: CASSLASSGYNEQFF. Looking up the rest from reference TRBV11-2 and TRBJ2-1 gives the full variable domain: EAGVAQSPRYKIIEKRQSVAFWCNPISGHATLYWYQQILGQGPKLLIQFQNNGVVDDSQLPKDRFSAERLKGVDSTLKIQPAKLEDSAVYLCASSLASSGYNEQFFGPGTRLTVL.

This chain connects TRBV6-5 to TRBJ1-1; D is unclear. V lost 5 bases and J lost 6, with 13 bases in between. The CDR3 has 13 residues. CDR1 MNHEY and CDR2 SVGAGI come from the germline V gene. The CDR3 sequence is CASSPYLTAEAFF. CDR3 coding DNA: TGTGCCAGCAGTCCATACCTCACAGCTGAAGCTTTCTTT.

The table lists this clone with many counts. The gene calls are TRBV6-7 and TRBJ2-5, with 7 bases lining up with TRBD2. TRBV6-7 carries the ORF label, with uncertain function. V gave up 7 bases and J gave up 5 bases; unmatched junction bases: 10. The CDR3 spans 14 residues. CDR3 in DNA: TGTGCCAGCAAGATGAGCGGGAACTCGGAGACCCAGTACTTC. Amino acid sequence: CASKMSGNSETQYF.

The chain carries TRBV10-1 and TRBJ2-3; 7 positions match TRBD2. The germline gives CDR1 WNHNN, CDR2 SYGVQD (reference sequence). Trimming cost V 8 bases and J 3 bases; bases outside gene matches: 5. This CDR3 has 13 residues. This chain's CDR3 is CASCKRETDTQYF. In DNA, the CDR3 is TGCGCCAGCTGTAAGCGGGAAACAGATACGCAGTATTTT.

This clone was observed at least ten times. V and J are TRBV5-1 and TRBJ2-1; D possibly uses TRBD1 or TRBD2 (6 bases each). The CDR3 length is 14 residues. V lost 4 bases and J 7 bases, leaving 15 bases between the germline ends. From germline, CDR1 is SGHRS and CDR2 YFSETQ. CDR3 nucleotide sequence: TGCGCCAGCAGCAGGGGGGACTCCGGGAATGAGCAGTTCTTC. It is translated as CASSRGDSGNEQFF.

This clone occurred a few times. The V and J genes are TRBV7-8 and TRBJ2-2; 7 bases fit TRBD2. Germline CDR1 and CDR2: SGHVS and FQNEAQ. The CDR3 totals 13 residues. After removal of 8 bases from V and 5 bases from J, the junction contained 5 bases not matched to a gene. CDR3 sequence (DNA): TGTGCCAGCGGCGCGGGAGAGACCGGGGAGCTGTTTTTT. Amino acids: CASGAGETGELFF.

For this clone: A junction boundary mismatches the germline segment, possibly from a read error. The rearrangement joins TRBV28 to TRBJ2-2; D unresolved. Germline assignment: CDR1 MDHEN and CDR2 SYDVKM. This CDR3 is 8 amino acids long. The CDR3 protein is CASSLRLF. DNA of the CDR3: TGTGCCAGCAGTTTAAGACTTTTT.

The chain joins TRBV19 to TRBJ2-7; 10 bases map to TRBD1. The CDR3 extends over 16 amino acids. The junction had 7 bases not matched to a gene; V was cut back by 3 bases and J by 2 bases. Germline assignment: CDR1 LNHDA and CDR2 SQIVND (reference sequence). The CDR3 reads CASSIHPGQGPYEQYF. The CDR3 DNA follows: TGTGCCAGTAGTATCCACCCGGGACAGGGGCCCTACGAGCAGTACTTC.

The rearrangement joins TRBV27 to TRBJ2-3; D gene ambiguous. The CDR3 spans 13 residues. The germline CDR1 and CDR2 sequences are MNHEY and SMNVEV (reference sequence). Trimming left V 2 bases short and J 7 bases short, with 10 bases between. The CDR3 DNA is TGTGCCAGCAGTTTACAGGCTTTGCATACGCAGTATTTT. It specifies CASSLQALHTQYF.

This chain links TRBV7-9 with TRBJ1-5; tentatively, D is TRBD1 (5 bases). The ends were cut back, 6 bases at V and 3 bases at J, with 15 bases in the middle. CDR3 size: 15 residues. The germline gives CDR1 SEHNR, CDR2 FQNEAQ (reference sequence). Here the CDR3 reads CASSSGLANNQPQHF. CDR3 coding DNA: TGTGCCAGCAGTTCAGGGTTAGCGAACAATCAGCCCCAGCATTTT.

The rearrangement links TRBV4-2 to TRBJ2-3, with TRBD2 identical over 10 bases. Germline trimming cut 0 bases from V and 4 bases from J; bases unmatched to any gene: 1. The CDR3 has 15 residues. CDR1 and CDR2 (germline): LGHNA, YNFKEQ. As DNA, the CDR3 is TGTGCCAGCAGCCAAGAAGCGGGAGGGCCAGATACGCAGTATTTT. This encodes CASSQEAGGPDTQYF.

The chain carries TRBV5-1 and TRBJ2-7; 7 nucleotides match TRBD2. Per the germline V gene, CDR1 is SGHRS and CDR2 is YFSETQ. The CDR3 length is 14 residues. J gave up 1 base and V 4 bases, and 5 bases lay outside the gene matches. CDR3 bases: TGCGCCAGCAGCCAGCGACTAGCTTCCTACGAGCAGTACTTC. This translates into CASSQRLASYEQYF.

As regards this clone: Distinct nucleotide sequences in the sample also encode this CDR3. The chain links TRBV28 to TRBJ1-4; unclear D gene. This CDR3 is 12 amino acids long. V was clipped by 5 bases and J by 7 bases, with 8 bases between them. Germline CDR1 reads MDHEN; CDR2 reads SYDVKM. The CDR3 coding sequence is TGTGCCAGCAGTAGTCCAGGTGAAAAACTGTTTTTT. Encoded protein: CASSSPGEKLFF.

The gene calls are TRBV11-2 and TRBJ1-2; maybe TRBD1 (5 bases). The CDR3 is 14 amino acids. Germline V CDR1 and CDR2: SGHAT, FQNNGV. V dropped 5 bases and J dropped 7 bases, with 17 bases sitting between them. DNA for the CDR3: TGTGCCAGCAGCCCCCGGCGACAGCCTTTTGGCTACACCTTC. This translates into CASSPRRQPFGYTF.

The rearrangement uses TRBV5-8 and TRBJ2-7; D tentatively reads TRBD1 or TRBD2 (5 bases each). Looked up from germline, CDR1 is SGHTS and CDR2 is YDEGEE. The CDR3 loop spans 15 amino acids. The V end was cut by 0 bases, the J end by 0 bases, with 10 bases between. The CDR3 loop is CASSLASGTSYEQYF. As DNA, the CDR3 is TGTGCCAGCAGCTTGGCCTCCGGGACCTCCTACGAGCAGTACTTC.

The rearrangement uses TRBV5-1 and TRBJ2-1; D is perhaps TRBD1 (6 bases). The V gene lost 4 bases and the J gene lost 3 bases, with 14 bases spanning the gap. Per germline, CDR1 SGHRS and CDR2 YFSETQ. This CDR3 comprises 15 residues. CDR3 DNA: TGCGCCAGCAGCCGGGACATTGCCTTCTACAATGAGCAGTTCTTC. Protein: CASSRDIAFYNEQFF.